The clone carrying this T cell receptor (beta chain) was observed once. What it binds is not known. The data were obtained in a study of OX40 agonist ivuxolimab in advanced cancers. Notes on the study in general: Also present in some nonresponders was a low level of normalized T-cell clonal expansion.

The method was immunoSEQ multiplex PCR; TCRdb's version includes in-frame clones alone and lacks a portion of them. The data hold approximately 57,000 clones, with about 81% observed a single time. Exclusion of a patient followed from autoimmune disease history or systemic immunosuppression. The source was CD4+ or CD8+ T cells sorted from blood, collected in a trial of the OX40 agonist ivuxolimab. The receptor was derived from an adult with an advanced solid tumor such as melanoma, head and neck, liver or kidney cancer.

As DNA, the CDR3 is TGTGCCAGCTCCTTCACAGGGGCCGGGGGGAACACTGAAGCTTTCTTT. Amino acids: CASSFTGAGGNTEAFF. This chain links TRBV18 with TRBJ1-1; 7 nucleotides agree with TRBD1. Germline V gives CDR1 KGHSH, CDR2 LQKENI. The CDR3 has 16 residues. After removal of 6 bases from V and 1 base from J, the junction contained 11 bases not matched to a gene.